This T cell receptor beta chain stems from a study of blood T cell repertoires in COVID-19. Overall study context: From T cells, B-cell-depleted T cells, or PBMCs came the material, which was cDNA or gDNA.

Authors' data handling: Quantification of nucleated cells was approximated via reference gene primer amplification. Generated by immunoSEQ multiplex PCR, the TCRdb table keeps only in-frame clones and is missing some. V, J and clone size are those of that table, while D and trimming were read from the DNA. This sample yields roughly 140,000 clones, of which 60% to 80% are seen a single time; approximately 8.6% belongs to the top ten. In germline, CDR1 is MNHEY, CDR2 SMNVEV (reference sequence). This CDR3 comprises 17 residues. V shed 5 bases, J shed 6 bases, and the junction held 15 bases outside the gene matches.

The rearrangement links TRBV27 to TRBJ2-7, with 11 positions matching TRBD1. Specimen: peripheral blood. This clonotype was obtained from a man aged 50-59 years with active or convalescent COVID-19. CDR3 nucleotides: TGTGCCAGCAGTCTATACCCCCCCCGGACAGGGGGCGGCGAGCAGTACTTC. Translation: CASSLYPPRTGGGEQYF.